The TCR beta chain under discussion was sequenced for a study of T cell repertoires in cytomegalovirus infection. Study-level findings and limits: Carriers of CMV plus the relevant HLA were identified by cumulative public TCR beta family frequency.

CDR3 length: 16 amino acids. From germline, CDR1 is MNHEY and CDR2 SVGEGT. V was pared by 2 bases and J by 5 bases, with 18 bases between. TCRdb re-analysed the reads in MiXCR, keeping a single row per CDR3 protein. The table lists about 490,000 distinct CDR3 sequences, approximately 11% of them singletons. This clonotype was counted at least ten times. Antigen unknown. The chain joins TRBV6-2 or TRBV6-3 to TRBJ2-5, with D maybe TRBD2 (6 bases). The specimen was PBMCs. The sequence derives from a human donor in good health (CMV status not recorded). Some clones in this sample may be carry-over from other donors' samples. CDR3 loop: CASSYGAGLEVETQYF. Here the CDR3 DNA reads TGTGCCAGCAGTTACGGGGCGGGACTGGAGGTTGAGACCCAGTACTTC.